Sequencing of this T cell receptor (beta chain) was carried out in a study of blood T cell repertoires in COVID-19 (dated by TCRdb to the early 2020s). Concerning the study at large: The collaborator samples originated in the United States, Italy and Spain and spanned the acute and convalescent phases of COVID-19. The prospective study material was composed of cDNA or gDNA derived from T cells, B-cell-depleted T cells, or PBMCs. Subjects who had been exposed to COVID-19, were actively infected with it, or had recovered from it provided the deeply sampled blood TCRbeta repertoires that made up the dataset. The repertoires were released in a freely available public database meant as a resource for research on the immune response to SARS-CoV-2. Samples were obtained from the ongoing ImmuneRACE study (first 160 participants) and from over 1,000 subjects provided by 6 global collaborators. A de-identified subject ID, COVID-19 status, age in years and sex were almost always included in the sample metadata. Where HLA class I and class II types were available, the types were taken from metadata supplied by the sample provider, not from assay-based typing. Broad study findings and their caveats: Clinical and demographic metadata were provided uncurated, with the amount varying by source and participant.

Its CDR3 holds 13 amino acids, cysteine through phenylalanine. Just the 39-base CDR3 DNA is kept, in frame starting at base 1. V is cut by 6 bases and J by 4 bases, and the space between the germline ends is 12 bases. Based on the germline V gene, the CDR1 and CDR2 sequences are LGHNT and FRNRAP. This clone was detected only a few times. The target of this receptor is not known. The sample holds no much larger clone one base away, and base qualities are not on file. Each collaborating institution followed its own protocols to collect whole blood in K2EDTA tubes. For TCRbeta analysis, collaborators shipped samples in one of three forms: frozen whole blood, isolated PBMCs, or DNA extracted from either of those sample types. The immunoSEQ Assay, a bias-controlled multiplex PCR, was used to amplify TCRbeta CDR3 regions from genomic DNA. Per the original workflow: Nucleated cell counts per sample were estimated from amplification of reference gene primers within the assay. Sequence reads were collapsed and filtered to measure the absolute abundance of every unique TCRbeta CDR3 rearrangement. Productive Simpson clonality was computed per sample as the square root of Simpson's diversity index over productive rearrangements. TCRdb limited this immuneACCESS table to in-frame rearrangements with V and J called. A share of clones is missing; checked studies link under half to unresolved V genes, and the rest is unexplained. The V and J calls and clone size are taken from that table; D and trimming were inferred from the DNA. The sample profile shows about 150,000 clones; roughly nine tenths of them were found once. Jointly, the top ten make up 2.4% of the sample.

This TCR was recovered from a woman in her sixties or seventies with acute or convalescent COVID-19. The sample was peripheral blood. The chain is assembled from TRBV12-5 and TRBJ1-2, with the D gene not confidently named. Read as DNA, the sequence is TGTGCTAGTGGAAGAGGCGCGGGCTATGGCTACACCTTC. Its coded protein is CASGRGAGYGYTF.